The 21 T cell receptor beta chains presented below share a single source sample, sequenced in a study of shared clonotypes between healthy human individuals. The repertoire was sequenced with immunoSEQ multiplex PCR; TCRdb's copy has only in-frame clones and lacks some. The profile covers about half a million clones, with about 85% appearing a single time and over 9.5% taken by the ten largest. The sequencing input was PBMCs. The receptor set was obtained from a woman in her thirties or forties in good health. Some clones in this sample may be carry-over from other donors' samples.

Only a few counts were recorded for this clone. This chain links TRBV29-1 with TRBJ1-5; D may be TRBD1 (5 bases). There are 13 residues in the CDR3. Germline-derived CDR1 and CDR2 are SQVTM and ANQGSEA. V was trimmed by 7 bases and J by 4 bases, leaving 14 bases between them. The DNA for the CDR3 is TGCAGCGCTCAGGGTCTATCAAATCAGCCCCAGCATTTT. The encoded protein is CSAQGLSNQPQHF.

The chain links TRBV6-5 to TRBJ2-1; D might be TRBD1 (6 bases). The V and J ends lost 6 bases and 10 bases respectively, with 19 bases between them. The CDR3 has 14 residues. Germline V lookup: CDR1 MNHEY, CDR2 SVGAGI. CDR3 loop: CASRRGRGAYEQFF. For the CDR3, the DNA is TGTGCCAGCAGGCGTGGCAGGGGAGCCTACGAGCAGTTCTTC.

The V and J genes are TRBV5-6 and TRBJ1-1, with TRBD1 as a possible D gene (5 bases). This CDR3 has 14 amino acids. Germline CDR1 is SGHDT and CDR2 is YYEEEE. The V end was cut by 0 bases, the J end by 3 bases, with 9 bases between. CDR3: CASSLGQFDTEAFF. The CDR3 DNA follows: TGTGCCAGCAGCTTGGGACAGTTCGACACTGAAGCTTTCTTT.

To note about this clone: This likely came from a read error, as a far larger clone is one base away. The chain joins TRBV5-6 to TRBJ2-7, with a tentative D call TRBD1 (6 bases). The CDR3 totals 14 residues. CDR1 is SGHDT, CDR2 YYEEEE, per germline. V dropped 3 bases and J dropped 3 bases, with 13 bases sitting between them. In DNA form, the CDR3 reads TGTGCCAGCAGCTATCAGCAGGGGCTCTACGAGCAGTACTTC. It codes for CASSYQQGLYEQYF.

The rearrangement uses TRBV7-9 and TRBJ2-5; 7 bases match TRBD1. Germline CDR1 and CDR2: SEHNR and FQNEAQ (reference sequence). The trim removed 3 bases at V and 5 bases at J, leaving 9 bases unmatched. The CDR3 runs to 15 residues. CDR3 loop: CASSLGYRGVETQYF. The CDR3 region has the DNA TGTGCCAGCAGCTTGGGGTACAGGGGAGTTGAGACCCAGTACTTC. Full variable domain (outside the CDR3, taken from reference TRBV7-9 and TRBJ2-5): DTGVSQNPRHKITKRGQNVTFRCDPISEHNRLYWYRQTLGQGPEFLTYFQNEAQLEKSRLLSDRFSAERPKGSFSTLEIQRTEQGDSAMYLCASSLGYRGVETQYFGPGTRLLVL.

V and J are TRBV2 and TRBJ2-5; D could derive from TRBD1 or TRBD2 (5 bases each). CDR3 length equals 13 residues. Germline CDR1 reads SNHLY; CDR2 reads FYNNEI. Trimming removed 2 bases from V and 5 bases from J, with 9 bases in between. CDR3 loop: CASSENRRETQYF. CDR3 sequence (DNA): TGTGCCAGCAGTGAAAACAGGAGGGAGACCCAGTACTTC.

This chain uses TRBV12-5 with TRBJ2-1; 7 bases are a match to TRBD1. The CDR3 is made up of 16 amino acids. Germline V CDR1 and CDR2: LGHNT, FRNRAP. V shed 4 bases, J shed 4 bases, and the junction held 10 bases outside the gene matches. CDR3 sequence reads: CASGSKTGWQYNEQFF. In DNA, the CDR3 is TGTGCTAGTGGTTCGAAGACAGGGTGGCAATACAATGAGCAGTTCTTC.

In its sample, this clone was seen once. The chain has TRBV4-3 and TRBJ1-2; possible D gene TRBD1, 6 bases. Trimming cost V 4 bases and J 8 bases, with 20 bases left between them. The CDR3 loop spans 15 amino acids. CDR1 LGHNA and CDR2 YSLEER come from the germline V gene. CDR3 loop: CASSLGGQQVLGYTF. CDR3 nucleotide sequence: TGCGCCAGCAGCCTCGGGGGACAACAGGTCCTGGGCTACACCTTC.

The V call is TRBV7-2, the J call TRBJ2-3, with D perhaps matching TRBD2 (5 bases). V was shortened by 5 bases and J by 0 bases, with 15 bases between the two germline ends. Germline CDR1 reads SGHTA; CDR2 reads FQGNSA. This CDR3 is built from 16 residues. This CDR3 is CASSRNGGLSTDTQYF. For the CDR3, the DNA is TGTGCCAGCAGCCGTAATGGAGGTCTCAGCACAGATACGCAGTATTTT.

Only a few counts were recorded for this clone. The chain uses TRBV5-4 and TRBJ2-5; no reliable D call. The CDR3 totals 13 residues. Germline lookup yields CDR1 SGHNT and CDR2 YYREEE (reference sequence). The germline V and J ends were trimmed by 6 bases and 5 bases, with 14 bases remaining between them. The CDR3 region is CASTSRQEETQYF. As DNA, the CDR3 is TGTGCCAGCACCTCCCGGCAGGAGGAGACCCAGTACTTC.

As to this clone: Just one base apart from a much larger clone, this may be a read error. The sample contains more than one DNA sequence encoding this CDR3. The chain couples TRBV12-5 to TRBJ2-3, with unresolved D. Germline V gives CDR1 LGHNT, CDR2 FRNRAP. V shed 2 bases and J shed 4 bases, with 7 bases lying between them. This CDR3 contains 13 residues. CDR3 in amino acids: CASGLTGSDTQYF. CDR3 bases: TGTGCTAGTGGTTTGACGGGCTCAGATACGCAGTATTTT.

The chain employs TRBV29-1 and TRBJ1-4; possibly TRBD1 for D (6 bases). Germline lookup yields CDR1 SQVTM and CDR2 ANQGSEA. Trimming left V 4 bases short and J 8 bases short, with 11 bases between. This CDR3 spans 12 amino acids. The CDR3 spells CSVGGGEEKLFF. For the CDR3, the DNA is TGCAGCGTTGGAGGGGGAGAGGAAAAACTGTTTTTT.

The chain uses TRBV28 and TRBJ1-4; 11 bases map to TRBD1. Germline V gene lookup returns CDR1 MDHEN and CDR2 SYDVKM. The ends lost 6 bases at V and 7 bases at J; junction bases unmatched: 4. There are 14 residues in the CDR3. CDR3 in amino acids: CASSGQGAGEKLFF. CDR3 DNA sequence: TGTGCCAGCAGCGGACAGGGGGCCGGTGAAAAACTGTTTTTT.

With regard to this clone: One base away lies a much larger clone, so this may be a sequencing read error. The same CDR3 arises from other DNA sequences in this sample as well. The rearrangement uses TRBV18 and TRBJ2-3, with D possibly TRBD2 on 6 matching bases. Per germline, CDR1 KGHSH and CDR2 LQKENI. The CDR3 length is 14 residues. The DNA for the CDR3 is TGTGCCAGCTCACCCACGGGAGAGTCAGATACGCAGTACTTT. Translated: CASSPTGESDTQYF.

The chain links TRBV28 to TRBJ1-1; the D gene is possibly TRBD1 (6 bases). V was cut by 7 bases and J by 9 bases, with 12 bases left in between. The V gene's germline CDR1 is MDHEN and CDR2 SYDVKM. The length of the CDR3 is 11 residues. As DNA, the CDR3 is TGTGCCAGCATCTCGACAGGCCAAGCTTTCTTT. This sequence encodes CASISTGQAFF.

This clone came up a few times. The chain employs TRBV5-1 and TRBJ2-7; possible D gene TRBD1, 6 bases. Germline values: CDR1 SGHRS, CDR2 YFSETQ. This CDR3 comprises 15 residues. The ends were cut back, 4 bases at V and 0 bases at J, with 14 bases in the middle. In DNA form, the CDR3 reads TGCGCCAGCAGCGCAGGGGAGACCTACTCCTACGAGCAGTACTTC. It translates to CASSAGETYSYEQYF.

Points on this clone: A far larger clone is one base from this, pointing to a likely read error. The chain uses TRBV5-1 and TRBJ2-7; D tentatively reads TRBD1 or TRBD2 (5 bases each). This CDR3 region has 14 residues. V was clipped by 2 bases and J by 2 bases, with 11 bases between them. Germline lookup yields CDR1 SGHRS and CDR2 YFSETQ. The CDR3 sequence is CASSFGTPPYEQYF. As DNA, the CDR3 is TGCGCCAGCAGCTTCGGGACGCCTCCCTACGAGCAGTACTTC.

The rearrangement joins TRBV10-1 to TRBJ2-7; 12 bases map to TRBD2. V lost 2 bases, J lost 3 bases, and 2 bases stayed unmatched. CDR3 length equals 15 residues. Germline V CDR1 and CDR2: WNHNN, SYGVQD (reference sequence). The CDR3 protein is CASSEGLAGNYEQYF. CDR3 DNA: TGCGCCAGCAGTGAGGGACTAGCGGGGAACTACGAGCAGTACTTC.

The J gene is TRBJ2-7, the V gene TRBV4-2, with 9 bases aligning to TRBD1. CDR1 LGHNA and CDR2 YNFKEQ come from the germline V gene. V was clipped by 1 base and J by 4 bases; unmatched bases: 8. The CDR3 is 16 amino acids. The CDR3 sequence is CASSQGSGTGLYEQYF. The CDR3 region has the DNA TGTGCCAGCAGCCAAGGCTCCGGGACAGGGCTGTACGAGCAGTACTTC.

The rearrangement uses TRBV2 and TRBJ2-2; D could derive from TRBD1 or TRBD2 (7 bases each). The CDR3 runs to 13 residues. Trimming removed 6 bases from V and 6 bases from J, with 11 bases in between. Germline values: CDR1 SNHLY, CDR2 FYNNEI. Here the CDR3 DNA reads TGTGCCAGCAGGCCAGGGGGGGCCGGGGAGCTGTTTTTT. This sequence encodes CASRPGGAGELFF.

On this clone: A read error is the likely source, as a far larger clone sits one nucleotide away. CDR3 protein: CASSLLLDTQCF. DNA for the CDR3: TGTGCCAGCAGCCTCCTACTGGATACGCAGTGTTTT. The V gene is TRBV9, the J gene TRBJ2-3, with D hard to call. Per the germline V gene, CDR1 is SGDLS and CDR2 is YYNGEE. The CDR3 runs to 12 residues.